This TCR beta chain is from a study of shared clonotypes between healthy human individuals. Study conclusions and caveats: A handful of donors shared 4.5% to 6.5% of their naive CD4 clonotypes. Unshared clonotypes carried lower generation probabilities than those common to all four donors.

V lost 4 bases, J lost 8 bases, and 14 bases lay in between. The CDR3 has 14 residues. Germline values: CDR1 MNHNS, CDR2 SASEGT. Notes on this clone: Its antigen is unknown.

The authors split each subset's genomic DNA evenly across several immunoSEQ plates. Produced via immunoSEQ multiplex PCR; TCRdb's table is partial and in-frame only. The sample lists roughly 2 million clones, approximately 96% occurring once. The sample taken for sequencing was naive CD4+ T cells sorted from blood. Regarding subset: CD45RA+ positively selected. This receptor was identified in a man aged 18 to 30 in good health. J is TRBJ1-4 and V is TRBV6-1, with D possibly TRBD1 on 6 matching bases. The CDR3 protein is CASSAGRGGEKLFF. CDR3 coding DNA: TGTGCCAGCAGTGCTGGGAGGGGGGGAGAAAAACTGTTTTTT.